One and the same sample provided the 13 T cell receptor beta chains below, sequenced in a study of T cells in narcolepsy. The data were produced by immunoSEQ multiplex PCR, yet TCRdb's version contains in-frame clones alone and is incomplete. The repertoire holds 20,000 to 25,000 clones, with just under 85% as singletons. Specimen: CD45RA- memory CD4+ T cells from PBMCs. Receptors originate from a human donor with narcolepsy.

The chain recombines TRBV7-2 with TRBJ2-3; D remains unclear. V lost 3 bases and J 10 bases, leaving 8 bases between the germline ends. The CDR3 contains 11 residues. Germline CDR1 SGHTA, CDR2 FQGNSA. CDR3 sequence (DNA): TGTGCCAGCAGCTTGTCCATCCCGCAGTATTTT. Its protein product is CASSLSIPQYF.

The chain employs TRBV5-4 and TRBJ2-1, with D uncertain. The ends were cut back, 4 bases at V and 3 bases at J, with 14 bases in the middle. The CDR3 runs 15 residues. CDR1 is SGHNT, CDR2 YYREEE, per germline (reference sequence). CDR3 protein: CASSPDFNNYNEQFF. The CDR3 DNA reads TGTGCCAGCAGCCCTGACTTTAATAACTACAATGAGCAGTTCTTC.

The rearrangement uses TRBV6-5 and TRBJ2-2; D gene unclear. The CDR3 consists of 12 residues. Looked up from germline, CDR1 is MNHEY and CDR2 is SVGAGI. V was shortened by 6 bases and J by 5 bases, with 7 bases between the two germline ends. The CDR3 sequence: CASRRETGELFF. The CDR3 DNA is TGTGCCAGCAGGAGAGAAACCGGGGAGCTGTTTTTT.

This clone was recorded only once. V and J are TRBV28 and TRBJ2-2; D gene ambiguous. CDR3 length equals 14 residues. CDR1 and CDR2 from the germline V gene are MDHEN and SYDVKM. Deletions cut 6 bases from V and 8 bases from J, with 16 bases between. DNA of the CDR3: TGTGCCAGCAGCCCTCGCCAGGTTGGAGGGGAGCTGTTTTTT. It codes for CASSPRQVGGELFF.

V gene TRBV6-1 combines with J gene TRBJ2-2; TRBD1 or TRBD2 may be the D gene (5 bases each). V lost 0 bases and J lost 7, with 9 bases in between. The CDR3 loop spans 14 amino acids. Per the germline V gene, CDR1 is MNHNS and CDR2 is SASEGT. The CDR3 spells CASSEAGTIGELFF. The CDR3 DNA follows: TGTGCCAGCAGTGAAGCAGGGACGATCGGGGAGCTGTTTTTT.

This clone was detected once. V usage is TRBV4-3 and J usage is TRBJ1-2; D possibly corresponds to TRBD1 (5 bases). CDR1 and CDR2 from the germline V gene are LGHNA and YSLEER. CDR3 size: 16 residues. Trimming stripped 1 base from V and 3 bases from J, with 15 bases between. The CDR3 here is CASSQGVAGGDYGYTF. DNA for the CDR3: TGCGCCAGCAGCCAAGGGGTAGCAGGAGGGGACTATGGCTACACCTTC.

The J gene is TRBJ1-2, the V gene TRBV6-1, with a weak D call TRBD1 (5 bases). The CDR3 has 12 residues. CDR1 MNHNS and CDR2 SASEGT come from the germline V gene. Trimming pared 8 bases from V and 4 bases from J, leaving 11 bases between. The CDR3 loop is CASPGTVYGYTF. The DNA of the CDR3 is TGTGCCAGCCCCGGGACGGTCTATGGCTACACCTTC.

The chain links TRBV10-3 to TRBJ2-6, with D possibly TRBD1 on 5 matching bases. Deletions cut 6 bases from V and 0 bases from J, with 9 bases between. The CDR3 is 15 residues long. The germline gives CDR1 ENHRY, CDR2 SYGVKD. CDR3 sequence reads: CAISPDSSGANVLTF. CDR3 nucleotides: TGTGCCATCAGCCCCGACAGCTCTGGGGCCAACGTCCTGACTTTC.

This rearrangement joins TRBV28 to TRBJ2-5, with D maybe TRBD1 (6 bases). V was pared by 10 bases and J by 5 bases, with 20 bases between. The V gene's germline CDR1 is MDHEN and CDR2 SYDVKM. The CDR3 loop spans 14 amino acids. CDR3 amino acids: CATRHGAGVETQYF. In DNA, the CDR3 is TGTGCCACTCGGCATGGGGCAGGGGTTGAGACCCAGTACTTC. Drawing the rest from reference TRBV28 and TRBJ2-5, the complete variable domain is DVKVTQSSRYLVKRTGEKVFLECVQDMDHENMFWYRQDPGLGLRLIYFSYDVKMKEKGDIPEGYSVSREKKERFSLILESASTNQTSMYLCATRHGAGVETQYFGPGTRLLVL.

The chain is built from TRBV18 and TRBJ2-3; 9 bases agree with TRBD2. The ends lost 1 base at V and 4 bases at J; junction bases unmatched: 6. This CDR3 comprises 16 residues. Germline CDR1 reads KGHSH; CDR2 reads LQKENI. CDR3 sequence: CASSPQNSGSADTQYF. CDR3 sequence (DNA): TGTGCCAGCTCACCACAAAATAGCGGGAGCGCAGATACGCAGTATTTT.

This chain joins TRBV6-5 and TRBJ2-7; TRBD2 aligns across 7 bases. CDR3 length: 13 amino acids. The V segment lost 6 bases and the J segment 6 bases; nucleotides outside the gene matches: 8. Per the germline V gene, CDR1 is MNHEY and CDR2 is SVGAGI. The CDR3 region has the DNA TGTGCCAGCAGGCGGGAGCTCTTCGGCGAGCAGTACTTC. Translated, it gives CASRRELFGEQYF.

In its sample, this clone was seen a few times. The chain combines TRBV27 with TRBJ2-1; no definite D call. V lost 2 bases, J lost 2 bases, and 7 bases lay in between. Germline V gene lookup returns CDR1 MNHEY and CDR2 SMNVEV (reference sequence). The length of the CDR3 is 14 residues. The CDR3 sequence is CASSLGYPYNEQFF. CDR3 in DNA: TGTGCCAGCAGTTTAGGGTACCCCTACAATGAGCAGTTCTTC.

J is TRBJ1-4 and V is TRBV7-6; the D is unclear. The CDR3 has 16 amino acids. Germline V gene lookup returns CDR1 SGHVS and CDR2 FNYEAQ. The germline V and J ends were trimmed by 0 bases and 1 base, with 9 bases remaining between them. CDR3 sequence (DNA): TGTGCCAGCAGCTTAGCGCTACGGCTAACTAATGAAAAACTGTTTTTT. Protein sequence: CASSLALRLTNEKLFF.